The rows below give T cell receptor beta chains drawn from one sample of a study of shared clonotypes between healthy human individuals. Some clones are missing from TCRdb's copy, which holds only in-frame ones; the method was immunoSEQ multiplex PCR. This table has fewer than 3 million clones, around 93% appearing once. The sample was naive CD4+ T cells from PBMCs. These receptor sequences come from a man younger than 30 in good health. Some clones in this sample may be carry-over from other donors' samples. Each CDR3 is given with its conserved first and last residue. Fields, in order: J gene, clone size, D gene, V gene, CDR3 protein, CDR3 DNA. D genes are given only for firm matches. Only part of the rows carry a size: once, few, many, or a class if the clone is expanded.

TRBJ2-3 . . TRBV5-1 CASSRRGPSTDTQYF TGCGCCAGCTCCCGCAGAGGGCCTAGCACAGATACGCAGTATTTT
TRBJ1-1 . . TRBV6-5 CASSYRGWTEAFF TGTGCCAGCAGTTATCGGGGCTGGACTGAAGCTTTCTTT
TRBJ2-3 . . TRBV7-3 CASSSNTDTQYF TGTGCCAGCAGCTCAAACACAGATACGCAGTATTTT
TRBJ1-5 . . TRBV7-2 CASSPAGGGNQPQHF TGTGCCAGCAGCCCCGCTGGGGGGGGCAATCAGCCCCAGCATTTT
TRBJ1-3 . . TRBV7-8 CASSKGYSGNTIYF TGTGCCAGCAGCAAAGGGTACTCTGGAAACACCATATATTTT
TRBJ2-2 . . TRBV6-5 CASSLRGSANTGELFF TGTGCCAGCAGTTTAAGAGGGAGCGCGAACACCGGGGAGCTGTTTTTT
TRBJ1-5 . TRBD1 TRBV6-1 CASSQGERGNQPQHF TGTGCCAGCAGTCAGGGGGAACGGGGTAATCAGCCCCAGCATTTT
TRBJ2-1 . . TRBV28 CASSIPTQGGNEQFF TGTGCCAGCAGTATTCCAACGCAGGGGGGCAATGAGCAGTTCTTC
TRBJ2-7 . TRBD2 TRBV27 CASSLPRLAGGPISYEQYF TGTGCCAGCAGTTTACCCAGACTAGCGGGAGGGCCGATCTCCTACGAGCAGTACTTC
TRBJ1-5 . . TRBV18 CASSPGVDQPQHF TGTGCCAGCTCTCCGGGGGTGGATCAGCCCCAGCATTTT
TRBJ2-7 . . TRBV5-6 CASSLVAGASYEQYF TGTGCCAGCAGCTTGGTTGCAGGTGCTTCCTACGAGCAGTACTTC
TRBJ1-3 . TRBD1 TRBV9 CASSSSTGAGNTIYF TGTGCCAGCAGCTCATCGACAGGGGCTGGAAACACCATATATTTT
TRBJ1-2 . TRBD1 TRBV30 CAWSRDSGPYGYTF TGTGCCTGGAGTAGGGACAGTGGCCCCTATGGCTACACCTTC
TRBJ2-7 . . TRBV6-5 CASSYIGGHEQYF TGTGCCAGCAGTTACATAGGGGGACACGAGCAGTACTTC
TRBJ1-1 . . TRBV29-1 CSVSSDRRMNTEAFF TGCAGCGTTTCCAGTGACAGGCGCATGAACACTGAAGCTTTCTTT
TRBJ2-7 . . TRBV19 CASSGAPSRDEQYF TGTGCCAGTAGTGGGGCACCCTCTCGGGACGAGCAGTACTTC
TRBJ1-4 . . TRBV11-3 CASSQRPENEKLFF TGTGCCAGCAGCCAGCGTCCAGAAAATGAAAAACTGTTTTTT
TRBJ1-1 . . TRBV12-5 CASSPGGRNTEAFF TGTGCTAGTTCCCCTGGGGGCCGTAACACTGAAGCTTTCTTT
TRBJ2-2 once . TRBV11-3 CASSLDGQGLNTGELFF TGTGCCAGCAGCTTAGATGGACAGGGACTAAACACCGGGGAGCTGTTTTTT
TRBJ2-7 . TRBD1 TRBV6-4 CAPPKVVLRGLGYEQYF TGTGCCCCCCCTAAAGTGGTACTCAGGGGGCTCGGCTACGAGCAGTACTTC
TRBJ2-7 . . TRBV7-2 CASSSLSREQYF TGTGCCAGCAGCTCCCTTAGCAGAGAGCAGTACTTC
TRBJ2-1 . TRBD2 TRBV19 CASSVGLAVLNEQFF TGTGCCAGTAGTGTGGGACTAGCCGTTTTAAATGAGCAGTTCTTC